Below, one T cell receptor (beta chain) is given with its context. Assay used: immunoSEQ multiplex PCR; TCRdb lists only in-frame clones, some missing. The table has roughly 460,000 clones, about 88% seen once. The data stem from a study of Ad26.COV2.S vaccination and SARS-CoV-2 variants. Treatment denoted: 15 to 20 received Ad26.COV2.S at low or high dose, single or two shots; roughly five received placebo; per-sample allocation not given. Material that was analyzed had been drawn on day 63 after the first vaccine or placebo injection. Whoever gave the sample was an adult aged 18-55 years in Boston. The CDR3 is 12 residues long. Deletions cut 4 bases from V and 5 bases from J, with 8 bases between. From germline, CDR1 is SEHNR and CDR2 FQNEAQ (reference sequence).

This chain links TRBV7-9 with TRBJ2-5; no clear D. This TCR derives from a person aged 18-60 years who received the Ad26.COV2.S COVID-19 vaccine or a placebo. Sequencing used peripheral blood, obtained in a trial of Ad26.COV2.S vaccine versus placebo. As DNA, the CDR3 is TGTGCCAGCAGCTCGGTTGTCGAGACCCAGTACTTC. It translates to CASSSVVETQYF.